These 4 T cell receptor beta chains came from one sample sequenced in a study of cytotoxic CD8 clonotypes in ibrutinib-treated CLL. Sequencing was performed with immunoSEQ multiplex PCR; in TCRdb, only in-frame clones are kept and a portion is missing. The table has 100,000 to 150,000 clones, 70% to 90% seen once. The sample in question was PBMCs, obtained after 24 months of ibrutinib treatment. These receptor sequences come from a human donor with chronic lymphocytic leukemia.

In its sample, this clone was seen a few times. J is TRBJ1-2 and V is TRBV5-5, with D perhaps matching TRBD1 (5 bases). The V end was cut by 5 bases, the J end by 12 bases, with 20 bases between. Germline V lookup: CDR1 SGHKS, CDR2 YYEKEE (reference sequence). This CDR3 is 13 amino acids long. The CDR3 region has the DNA TGTGCCAGCAGTCTTGACAGCACCCTTGGGGACACCTTC. It encodes CASSLDSTLGDTF.

V gene TRBV5-1 combines with J gene TRBJ2-7; D possibly corresponds to TRBD1 (5 bases). CDR1 and CDR2 (germline): SGHRS, YFSETQ. The CDR3 consists of 16 residues. The V gene lost 0 bases and the J gene lost 5 bases, with 18 bases spanning the gap. The CDR3: CASSLDARAVGNEQYF. The CDR3 DNA reads TGCGCCAGCAGCTTGGATGCCAGGGCTGTGGGAAACGAGCAGTACTTC.

The gene calls are TRBV19 and TRBJ2-6, with D possibly TRBD2 on 6 matching bases. The CDR3 is 15 amino acids. CDR1 is LNHDA, CDR2 SQIVND, per germline (reference sequence). V shed 9 bases and J shed 0 bases, with 12 bases lying between them. In nucleotides, the CDR3 is TGTGCCAGGACTAACGGGAGCTCTGGGGCCAACGTCCTGACTTTC. It translates to CARTNGSSGANVLTF.

The chain uses TRBV15 and TRBJ2-7; 8 nucleotides align to TRBD1. CDR1 is LNHNV and CDR2 is YYDKDF in the germline V gene (reference sequence). V lost 6 bases and J lost 3; bases outside the gene matches: 4. The CDR3 length is 13 residues. The CDR3 DNA reads TGTGCCACCAGACAGGGGGGACTCTACGAGCAGTACTTC. It specifies CATRQGGLYEQYF.